A single count supports the clone carrying this T cell receptor (beta chain). This entry is derived from a study of control samples from healthy donors and cancer patients. Assay: immunoSEQ multiplex PCR; the TCRdb copy retains only in-frame clones and omits some. The repertoire has approximately 90,000 clones, around four fifths of them found once; the top ten carry 15% to 20%. This TCR was sampled from a young man in good health. Sequenced input: blood.

The CDR3 sequence: CASSLAVAGTDTQYF. Here the CDR3 DNA reads TGTGCCAGCAGCTTGGCAGTGGCAGGCACAGATACGCAGTATTTT. This sequence joins TRBV5-6 and TRBJ2-3; D remains unclear. V dropped 0 bases and J dropped 1 base, with 9 bases sitting between them. Germline CDR1 SGHDT, CDR2 YYEEEE. The CDR3 is 15 amino acids.